The T cell receptor (beta chain) under discussion was sequenced for a study of blood T cell repertoires in COVID-19. Study as a whole: Sites in the United States, Italy and Spain provided acute and convalescent COVID-19 samples. Sources were T cells, B-cell-depleted T cells, or PBMCs; the material itself was cDNA or gDNA.

Original processing methods: Scientists estimated how many nucleated cells there were by amplifying reference gene primers. The assay was immunoSEQ multiplex PCR, and TCRdb's table has in-frame clones only and misses some. V, J and clone size derive from that table, while D and trimming were established from the DNA sequence. The top ten clones hold under 2% of a sample with 170,000 or so clones, 80% to 90% of them seen once. The germline CDR1 and CDR2 sequences are KGHDR and SFDVKD. Losses at the gene ends were 5 bases for V and 3 bases for J; bases not matched to a gene: 4. The CDR3 covers 15 residues.

The specimen sequenced was peripheral blood. This rearrangement joins TRBV24-1 to TRBJ2-1; 9 nucleotides agree with TRBD2. This TCR derives from a man between 18 and 35 years old who had recovered from COVID-19. CDR3: CATSGASGNYNEQFF. CDR3 in DNA: TGTGCCACCAGTGGGGCTAGCGGGAACTACAATGAGCAGTTCTTC.